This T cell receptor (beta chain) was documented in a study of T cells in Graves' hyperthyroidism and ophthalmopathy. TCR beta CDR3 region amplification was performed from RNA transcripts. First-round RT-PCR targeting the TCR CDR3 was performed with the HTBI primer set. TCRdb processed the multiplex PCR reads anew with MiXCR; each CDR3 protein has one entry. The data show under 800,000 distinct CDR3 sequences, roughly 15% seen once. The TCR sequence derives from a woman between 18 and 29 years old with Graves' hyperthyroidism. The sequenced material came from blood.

This chain's CDR3 is CSAAYGAPTEAFF. For the CDR3, the DNA is TGCAGTGCCGCGTATGGGGCTCCCACTGAAGCTTTCTTT. The genes are TRBV20-1 and TRBJ1-1, with D maybe TRBD1 (5 bases). The CDR3 extends over 13 amino acids. Germline V gene lookup returns CDR1 DFQATT and CDR2 SNEGSKA (reference sequence). V shed 6 bases and J shed 4 bases, with 15 bases lying between them.